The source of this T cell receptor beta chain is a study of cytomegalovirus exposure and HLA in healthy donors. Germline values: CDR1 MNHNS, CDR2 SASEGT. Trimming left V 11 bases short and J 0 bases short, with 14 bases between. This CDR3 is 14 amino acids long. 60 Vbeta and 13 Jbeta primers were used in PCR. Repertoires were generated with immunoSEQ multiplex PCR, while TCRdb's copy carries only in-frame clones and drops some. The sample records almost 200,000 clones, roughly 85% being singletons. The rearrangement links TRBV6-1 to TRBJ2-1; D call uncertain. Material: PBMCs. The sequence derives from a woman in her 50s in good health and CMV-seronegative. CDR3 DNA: TGTGCCGGCTCAACAAGCGACTCCTACAATGAGCAGTTCTTC. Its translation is CAGSTSDSYNEQFF.